These T cell receptor beta chains were read from a single sample in a study of technical replicates of blood from a few donors. The table came from immunoSEQ multiplex PCR; TCRdb's copy has only in-frame clones and leaves some out. The sample yields about 12,000 clones, approximately 96% seen once. The sequencing input was PBMCs. These receptors were obtained from a human donor in good health. Each CDR3 is given with its conserved first and last residue. Each record gives: D gene, CDR3 length, V gene, J gene, clone size, CDR3 DNA, CDR3 protein. A D gene is named only where the DNA matches it firmly. Clone size is stated in some rows and not others, as once, few, many or a class when expanded.

D: .
length: 20
V: TRBV5-1
J: TRBJ1-1
size: .
DNA: TGCGCCAGCAGCTTTGGGTTGGACTGGTATTCGAAAATAGAGAACACTGAAGCTTTCTTT
CDR3: CASSFGLDWYSKIENTEAFF

D: TRBD1
length: 17
V: TRBV27
J: TRBJ2-1
size: .
DNA: TGTGCCAGCAGTTTCCCACGGGACAGGGGCCGGTACAATGAGCAGTTCTTC
CDR3: CASSFPRDRGRYNEQFF

D: TRBD1
length: 16
V: TRBV5-8
J: TRBJ2-5
size: .
DNA: TGTGCCAGCAGCCCTTACGGACAGGGGATCTCCGGGACCCAGTACTTC
CDR3: CASSPYGQGISGTQYF

D: TRBD2
length: 17
V: TRBV9
J: TRBJ2-2
size: .
DNA: TGTGCCAGCAGCGTATTCGCTAGCGGGACGAACACCGGGGAGCTGTTTTTT
CDR3: CASSVFASGTNTGELFF

D: .
length: 19
V: TRBV28
J: TRBJ2-2
size: .
DNA: TGTGCCAGCAGTTCCGCTCGGGACTTCGTTTCGGCAAACACCGGGGAGCTGTTTTTT
CDR3: CASSSARDFVSANTGELFF

D: TRBD2
length: 14
V: TRBV5-1
J: TRBJ2-1
size: .
DNA: TGCGCCAGCACCGCTAGCGGGGGATACAATGAGCAGTTCTTC
CDR3: CASTASGGYNEQFF

D: .
length: 15
V: TRBV4-2
J: TRBJ1-2
size: .
DNA: TGTGCCAGCAGCCAAGGTCTAGGATCTAACTATGGCTACACCTTC
CDR3: CASSQGLGSNYGYTF

D: TRBD1
length: 13
V: TRBV29-1
J: TRBJ2-7
size: .
DNA: TGCAGCGTTGTGGGACAGGGGAATTACGAGCAGTACTTC
CDR3: CSVVGQGNYEQYF

D: .
length: 14
V: TRBV19
J: TRBJ1-1
size: .
DNA: TGTGCCAGTACCATAGGTCGGGGGTTGGGTGAAGCTTTCTTT
CDR3: CASTIGRGLGEAFF

D: .
length: 14
V: TRBV5-1
J: TRBJ2-1
size: .
DNA: TGCGCCAGCAGCTTGTACGGAGCAGACAATGAGCAGTTCTTC
CDR3: CASSLYGADNEQFF

D: .
length: 16
V: TRBV19
J: TRBJ1-5
size: once
DNA: TGTGCCAGTACCGGAGGCGGCAGTAATAGCAATCAGCCCCAGCATTTT
CDR3: CASTGGGSNSNQPQHF

D: .
length: 13
V: TRBV30
J: TRBJ1-5
size: .
DNA: TGTGCCTGGAGTGTAAGGGGAAATCAGCCCCAGCATTTT
CDR3: CAWSVRGNQPQHF

D: .
length: 13
V: TRBV6-5
J: TRBJ1-1
size: .
DNA: TGTGCCAGCAGGACTCAGGGTCCCACTGAAGCTTTCTTT
CDR3: CASRTQGPTEAFF

D: .
length: 12
V: TRBV2
J: TRBJ1-2
size: .
DNA: TGTGCCAGCACCAACAGGGTATATGGCTACACCTTC
CDR3: CASTNRVYGYTF

D: TRBD1
length: 14
V: TRBV6-5
J: TRBJ1-5
size: once
DNA: TGTGCCAGCAGTTACGCCACAGGGGATCAGCCCCAGCATTTT
CDR3: CASSYATGDQPQHF

D: .
length: 14
V: TRBV5-1
J: TRBJ2-5
size: .
DNA: TGCGCCAGCAGCTTGGGGGGCGGTAAAGAGACCCAGTACTTC
CDR3: CASSLGGGKETQYF

D: .
length: 10
V: TRBV20-1
J: TRBJ1-1
size: few
DNA: TGCAAGGAGCCCGATAAAAAAGCTTTCTTT
CDR3: CKEPDKKAFF

D: .
length: 19
V: TRBV28
J: TRBJ1-1
size: once
DNA: TGTGCCAGCACCTCCCGGATGGGGGCACCCCAAACCTTGGACACTGAAGCTTTCTTT
CDR3: CASTSRMGAPQTLDTEAFF

D: .
length: 12
V: TRBV19
J: TRBJ1-2
size: .
DNA: TGTGCCAGTAGTAAGACAAACTATGGCTACACCTTC
CDR3: CASSKTNYGYTF

D: TRBD2
length: 13
V: TRBV30
J: TRBJ2-1
size: .
DNA: TGTGCCTGGAGTAGCGGGAGCGGGGTTGAGCAGTTCTTC
CDR3: CAWSSGSGVEQFF

D: .
length: 13
V: TRBV5-5
J: TRBJ2-5
size: .
DNA: TGTGCCAGCAGCTTGTTTGCGGGAGAGACCCAGTACTTC
CDR3: CASSLFAGETQYF

D: TRBD2
length: 16
V: TRBV4-1
J: TRBJ2-7
size: .
DNA: TGCGCCAGCAGCCAAGATGTACGGGAGGCCCCCTACGAGCAGTACTTC
CDR3: CASSQDVREAPYEQYF

D: .
length: 16
V: TRBV27
J: TRBJ2-7
size: .
DNA: TGTGCCAGCAGTACCCTAGGAACTAGCCAGACCTACGAGCAGTACTTC
CDR3: CASSTLGTSQTYEQYF

D: .
length: 18
V: TRBV30
J: TRBJ1-1
size: .
DNA: TGTGCCTGGATGGCCTTTTTTCCCGGGACACTTAGTAACACTGAAGCTTTCTTT
CDR3: CAWMAFFPGTLSNTEAFF

D: .
length: 16
V: TRBV7-9
J: TRBJ2-7
size: .
DNA: TGTGCCAGCAGCTTAGTCGCGGGGGCGGGAGAGTACGAGCAGTACTTC
CDR3: CASSLVAGAGEYEQYF

D: .
length: 16
V: TRBV28
J: TRBJ2-7
size: once
DNA: TGTGCCAGCAGTTACGATTTGGAGCGGAACTCCTACGAGCAGTACTTC
CDR3: CASSYDLERNSYEQYF

D: .
length: 14
V: TRBV5-1
J: TRBJ2-3
size: .
DNA: TGCGCCAGCAGCTTGGGCGGGAGCACAGATACGCAGTATTTT
CDR3: CASSLGGSTDTQYF

D: .
length: 14
V: TRBV15
J: TRBJ1-1
size: .
DNA: TGTGCCACCAGCAGAGATCGGGGTGAAACTGAAGCTTTCTTT
CDR3: CATSRDRGETEAFF

D: TRBD2
length: 20
V: TRBV27
J: TRBJ2-2
size: .
DNA: TGTGCCAGCAGTCCCCGAGGACTAGCGGGCCATATCGCGAACACCGGGGAGCTGTTTTTT
CDR3: CASSPRGLAGHIANTGELFF

D: TRBD1
length: 18
V: TRBV10-3
J: TRBJ1-2
size: .
DNA: TGTGCCATCAGTGAGAGTCGAGAGTCAGGGGGATCGTACTATGGCTACACCTTC
CDR3: CAISESRESGGSYYGYTF

D: .
length: 17
V: TRBV6-1
J: TRBJ1-5
size: .
DNA: TGTGCCAGCAGTGGGGGTTGGGAGGGAGGTAGCAATCAGCCCCAGCATTTT
CDR3: CASSGGWEGGSNQPQHF

D: TRBD2
length: 16
V: TRBV5-1
J: TRBJ2-7
size: .
DNA: TGCGCCAGCAGCTTGGGATGGACTAGCGACTCCTACGAGCAGTACTTC
CDR3: CASSLGWTSDSYEQYF

D: .
length: 15
V: TRBV6-5
J: TRBJ2-7
size: .
DNA: TGTGCCAGCAAAAACCCCTTGAGGGCCCCGGGGGAGCAGTACTTC
CDR3: CASKNPLRAPGEQYF

D: .
length: 13
V: TRBV29-1
J: TRBJ1-4
size: once
DNA: TGCAGCGTAGCCAGGGGTAACTATGAAAAACTGTTTTTT
CDR3: CSVARGNYEKLFF

D: TRBD1
length: 16
V: TRBV7-9
J: TRBJ1-5
size: .
DNA: TGTGCCAGCAGCTTAACCGGGACAGGGGGCAATCAGCCCCAGCATTTT
CDR3: CASSLTGTGGNQPQHF

D: .
length: 14
V: TRBV2
J: TRBJ1-3
size: once
DNA: TGTGCCAGCACCGGGGGGTTCTCTGGAAACACCATATATTTT
CDR3: CASTGGFSGNTIYF

D: .
length: 16
V: TRBV7-8
J: TRBJ2-1
size: .
DNA: TGTGCCAGCAGCCTCGGAACGGGACAAGGACACAATGAGCAGTTCTTC
CDR3: CASSLGTGQGHNEQFF

D: TRBD2
length: 14
V: TRBV29-1
J: TRBJ2-7
size: .
DNA: TGCAGCGTATTAGGACTAGCGGGAGCCTACGAGCAGTACTTC
CDR3: CSVLGLAGAYEQYF

D: .
length: 15
V: TRBV19
J: TRBJ2-7
size: .
DNA: TGTGCCAGTAGTATGTTGGGGCGAGGCGAAGACGAGCAGTACTTC
CDR3: CASSMLGRGEDEQYF

D: TRBD1
length: 15
V: TRBV27
J: TRBJ1-1
size: .
DNA: TGTGCCAGCAGTTCGAGACAGGGGCAGAACACTGAAGCTTTCTTT
CDR3: CASSSRQGQNTEAFF

D: TRBD1
length: 16
V: TRBV6-1
J: TRBJ2-7
size: .
DNA: TGTGCCAGCAGTGCGATCGGAGGACAGGGGGCTCAAGAGCAGTACTTC
CDR3: CASSAIGGQGAQEQYF

D: .
length: 15
V: TRBV5-1
J: TRBJ2-1
size: .
DNA: TGCGCCAGCACCCAAAGAGGGAGCTCCTACAATGAGCAGTTCTTC
CDR3: CASTQRGSSYNEQFF

D: TRBD2
length: 15
V: TRBV7-8
J: TRBJ2-7
size: .
DNA: TGTGCCAGCAGCTTAGCCAGGACTAGCGGGAGCCACGCGTACTTC
CDR3: CASSLARTSGSHAYF

D: TRBD2
length: 14
V: TRBV5-1
J: TRBJ2-7
size: .
DNA: TGCGCCAGCAGCTTGCAGCGGGAAACCTACGAGCAGTACTTC
CDR3: CASSLQRETYEQYF

D: .
length: 17
V: TRBV18
J: TRBJ1-3
size: .
DNA: TGTGCCAGCTCACTATACCGGGACTCCAGCTCTGGAAACACCATATATTTT
CDR3: CASSLYRDSSSGNTIYF

D: TRBD1
length: 15
V: TRBV11-2
J: TRBJ1-5
size: .
DNA: TGTGCCAGCAGCTTGGGGACAGGGCAAAATCAGCCCCAGCATTTT
CDR3: CASSLGTGQNQPQHF

D: .
length: 14
V: TRBV19
J: TRBJ1-1
size: .
DNA: TGTGCCAGTAGTATAAGGTTAGAGGGCACTGAAGCTTTCTTT
CDR3: CASSIRLEGTEAFF

D: TRBD1
length: 16
V: TRBV18
J: TRBJ1-4
size: .
DNA: TGTGCCAGCTCACCACAGCTCGGGACAGGGGATGAAAAACTGTTTTTT
CDR3: CASSPQLGTGDEKLFF

D: TRBD1
length: 12
V: TRBV9
J: TRBJ1-2
size: .
DNA: TGTGCCAGCAGGGGACAGGGCTATGGCTACACCTTC
CDR3: CASRGQGYGYTF

D: .
length: 12
V: TRBV27
J: TRBJ1-1
size: .
DNA: TGTGCCAGCAGGGGCTCCGGCACTGAAGCTTTCTTT
CDR3: CASRGSGTEAFF

D: TRBD1
length: 15
V: TRBV27
J: TRBJ1-5
size: .
DNA: TGTGCCAGCAGTTCGGCCGGGACAGGGCATCAGCCCCAGCATTTT
CDR3: CASSSAGTGHQPQHF

D: .
length: 13
V: TRBV2
J: TRBJ2-5
size: .
DNA: TGTGCCAGCAGAGCCGACAGCCAAGAGACCCAGTACTTC
CDR3: CASRADSQETQYF